This TCR beta chain derives from a study of beta chain features in type 1 diabetes. The CDR3 totals 17 residues. Germline CDR1 reads SGHTA; CDR2 reads FQGNSA. Trimming left V 2 bases short and J 0 bases short, with 14 bases between. Since all of the isolated RNA was reverse transcribed, expressed TCRB transcripts were what got sequenced. The method was immunoSEQ multiplex PCR; TCRdb's version includes in-frame clones alone and lacks a portion of them. The table records roughly 300,000 clones, around 15% of them present only once. Input material: central memory CD4+ T cells from blood. This chain joins TRBV7-2 and TRBJ2-1; D gene uncertain. This TCR came from a man aged 25-45 years in good health. The CDR3, as DNA: TGTGCCAGCAGCTTAATGCCCTCCTCGGGCTCCTACAATGAGCAGTTCTTC. Its translation is CASSLMPSSGSYNEQFF.